This TCR beta chain was captured by sequencing in a study of blood T cell repertoires in COVID-19. Study in general: Sample material is recorded as cDNA or gDNA derived from T cells, B-cell-depleted T cells, or PBMCs.

TCRdb's copy holds only in-frame clones and misses some; the assay was immunoSEQ multiplex PCR. This sample yields approximately 31,000 clones, of which about 85% are seen a single time; roughly 18% belongs to the top ten. Germline V lookup: CDR1 SGDLS, CDR2 YYNGEE. J was trimmed by 9 bases and V by 0 bases; bases with no gene match: 7. CDR3 length: 15 residues. The chain is built from TRBV9 and TRBJ2-1, with 9 nucleotides matching TRBD2. The TCR sequence derives from a woman aged 55-69 years with active COVID-19. Sequencing was carried out using peripheral blood. The CDR3 region has the DNA TGTGCCAGCAGCGTAGATCCTAGCGGGATTGGTGAGCAGTTCTTC. Amino acids: CASSVDPSGIGEQFF.